This TCR beta chain was sequenced in a study of cytomegalovirus exposure and HLA in healthy donors. Notes on the study in general: Reports showed the classifier diagnosing cytomegalovirus status with high specificity and sensitivity.

Germline loops: CDR1 SSHAT, CDR2 FNYEAQ (reference sequence). There are 13 residues in the CDR3. Regarding this clone: Its antigen is unidentified. The junction and the germline gene differ at one end; a read error may be behind it.

Primers for the PCR totalled 60 Vbeta and 13 Jbeta. Clones were sequenced by immunoSEQ multiplex PCR, and TCRdb holds only the in-frame ones, with some missing. The table shows some 45,000 clones, with about 50% occurring only once. V and J are TRBV7-7 and TRBJ1-6, with D hard to call. Sequencing was carried out using PBMCs. This clonotype originated in a human donor in good health. The CDR3 coding sequence is TGTGCTAGCAGCTTACACAGAGATTCACCCCTCCACTTT. Protein sequence: CASSLHRDSPLHF.